The sequence of this T cell receptor beta chain was determined in a study of cytomegalovirus exposure and HLA in healthy donors. The overall study: There were 100 million to 130 million unique TCR beta sequences, drawn from approximately 180 million T cells, in an earlier analysis. The study, taken as a whole, reports: A reported reduction in N-insertions relative to the roughly 610-donor mean was seen in an Asian-associated ancestry cluster in a later analysis.

The PCR had 60 Vbeta and 13 Jbeta primers. Produced via immunoSEQ multiplex PCR; TCRdb's table is partial and in-frame only. The sample has some 130,000 clones, 80% seen once; the top ten hold 1%. Worth noting for this clone: The antigen remains unidentified.

V shed 8 bases and J shed 0 bases, with 9 bases lying between them. Germline CDR1 SNHLY, CDR2 FYNNEI. The CDR3 loop spans 13 amino acids. Sequencing input: PBMCs. The receptor was isolated from a man aged 35-49 years in good health and CMV-seronegative. The chain employs TRBV2 and TRBJ2-3, with a weak D call TRBD2 (5 bases). For the CDR3, the DNA is TGTGCCAGCCGGGATCTCAGCACAGATACGCAGTATTTT. Translating gives CASRDLSTDTQYF.